The entry that follows covers one TCR beta chain sequence. The method was immunoSEQ multiplex PCR; TCRdb's version includes in-frame clones alone and lacks a portion of them. Here the sample spans 9,000 to 13,000 clones, 55% to 70% being singletons. V was clipped by 6 bases and J by 4 bases; unmatched bases: 8. From germline, CDR1 is PRHDT and CDR2 FYEKMQ (reference sequence). This CDR3 spans 15 amino acids. The source of the sample is a study of sequential checkpoint blockade in melanoma. Across the study: Patients were randomized 1:1 to nivolumab-then-ipilimumab or ipilimumab-then-nivolumab first-line. Maintenance nivolumab came after either treatment sequence.

Treatment meaning: randomized to nivolumab then ipilimumab (arm A) or the reverse (arm B). Patients had received no earlier DNA-damaging chemotherapy. From thawed PBMCs, live CD3+CD8+ cells negative for CD19 and CD56 were sorted. The sequences come from CD8+ T cells sorted from blood (inferred from file names), collected from a patient given nivolumab and ipilimumab in sequence. The origin of this receptor is a human donor with melanoma. V usage is TRBV13 and J usage is TRBJ1-2; TRBD1 matches at 10 bases. CDR3 nucleotides: TGTGCCAGCAGTCCAACGACAGGGGGCTCCTATGGCTACACCTTC. Translating it yields CASSPTTGGSYGYTF.